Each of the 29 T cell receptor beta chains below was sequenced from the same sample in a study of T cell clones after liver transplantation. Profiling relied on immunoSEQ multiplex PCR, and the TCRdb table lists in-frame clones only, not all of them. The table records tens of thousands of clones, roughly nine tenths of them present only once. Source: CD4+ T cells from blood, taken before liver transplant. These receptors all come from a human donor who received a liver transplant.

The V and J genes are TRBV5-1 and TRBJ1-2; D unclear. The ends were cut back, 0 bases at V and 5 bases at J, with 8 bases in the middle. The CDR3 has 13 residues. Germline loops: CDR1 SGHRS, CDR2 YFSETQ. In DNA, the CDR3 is TGCGCCAGCAGCTTGGGGCCCGCGTATGGCTACACCTTC. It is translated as CASSLGPAYGYTF.

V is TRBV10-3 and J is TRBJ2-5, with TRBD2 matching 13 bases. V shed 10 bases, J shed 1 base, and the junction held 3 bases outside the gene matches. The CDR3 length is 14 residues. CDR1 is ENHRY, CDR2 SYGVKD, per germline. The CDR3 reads CASGTSGTQETQYF. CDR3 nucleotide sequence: TGTGCCAGTGGGACTAGCGGGACCCAAGAGACCCAGTACTTC.

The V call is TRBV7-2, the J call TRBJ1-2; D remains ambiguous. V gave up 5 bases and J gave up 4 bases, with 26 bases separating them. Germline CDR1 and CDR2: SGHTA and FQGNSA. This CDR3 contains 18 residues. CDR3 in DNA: TGTGCCAGCAGCGGAGAAGCCCCCCCGGGCCGACCCGGCTATGGCTACACCTTC. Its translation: CASSGEAPPGRPGYGYTF.

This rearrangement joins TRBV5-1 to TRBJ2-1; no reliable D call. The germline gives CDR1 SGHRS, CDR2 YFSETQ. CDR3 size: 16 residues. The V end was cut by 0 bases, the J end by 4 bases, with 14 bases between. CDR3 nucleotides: TGCGCCAGCAGCTTGGGCCTAGGCGCATCTTACAATGAGCAGTTCTTC. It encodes CASSLGLGASYNEQFF.

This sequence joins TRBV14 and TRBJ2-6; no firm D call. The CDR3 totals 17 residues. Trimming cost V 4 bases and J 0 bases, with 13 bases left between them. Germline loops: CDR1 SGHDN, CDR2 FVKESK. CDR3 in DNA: TGTGCCAGCAGCCCGAACCTTTTAACCTCTGGGGCCAACGTCCTGACTTTC. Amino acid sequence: CASSPNLLTSGANVLTF. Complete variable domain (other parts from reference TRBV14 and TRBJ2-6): EAGVTQFPSHSVIEKGQTVTLRCDPISGHDNLYWYRRVMGKEIKFLLHFVKESKQDESGMPNNRFLAERTGGTYSTLKVQPAELEDSGVYFCASSPNLLTSGANVLTFGAGSRLTVL.

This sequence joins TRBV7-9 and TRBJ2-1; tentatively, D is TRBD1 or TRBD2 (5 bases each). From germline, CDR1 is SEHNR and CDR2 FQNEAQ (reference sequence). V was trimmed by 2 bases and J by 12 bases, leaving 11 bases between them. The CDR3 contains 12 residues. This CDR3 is CASSLRGPMQFF. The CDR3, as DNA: TGTGCCAGCAGCTTACGGGGACCCATGCAGTTCTTC.

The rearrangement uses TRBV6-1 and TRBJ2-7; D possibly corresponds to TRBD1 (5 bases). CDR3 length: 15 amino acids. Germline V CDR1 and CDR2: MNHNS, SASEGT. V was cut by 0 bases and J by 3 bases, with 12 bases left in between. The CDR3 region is CASSEARDSYYEQYF. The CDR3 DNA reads TGTGCCAGCAGTGAAGCGCGCGACAGCTACTACGAGCAGTACTTC.

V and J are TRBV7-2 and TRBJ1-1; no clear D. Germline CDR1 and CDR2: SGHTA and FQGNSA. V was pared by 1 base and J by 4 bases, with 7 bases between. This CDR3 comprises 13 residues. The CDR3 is CASSLGRTTEAFF. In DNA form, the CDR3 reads TGTGCCAGCAGCTTAGGGAGGACCACTGAAGCTTTCTTT.

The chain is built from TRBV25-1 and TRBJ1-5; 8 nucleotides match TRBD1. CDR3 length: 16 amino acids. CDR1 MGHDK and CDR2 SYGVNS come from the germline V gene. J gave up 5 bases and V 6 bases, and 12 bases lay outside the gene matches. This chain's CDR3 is CASSRSGGSGDQPQHF. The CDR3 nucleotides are TGTGCCAGCAGCCGATCAGGGGGCTCGGGGGATCAGCCCCAGCATTTT.

Written as DNA, the CDR3 is TGCAGCGTTATACTAGCGGTACACAATGAGCAGTTCTTC. Translation: CSVILAVHNEQFF. This chain joins TRBV29-1 and TRBJ2-1, with 8 bases aligning to TRBD2. Germline V gives CDR1 SQVTM, CDR2 ANQGSEA. This CDR3 comprises 13 residues. Germline trimming cut 5 bases from V and 5 bases from J; bases unmatched to any gene: 5.

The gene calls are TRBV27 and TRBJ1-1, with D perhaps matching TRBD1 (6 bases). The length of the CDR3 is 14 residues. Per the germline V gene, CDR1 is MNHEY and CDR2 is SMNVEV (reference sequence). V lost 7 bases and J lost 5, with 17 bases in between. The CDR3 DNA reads TGTGCCAGCACCATCCCCCCGGGGGCAACTGAAGCTTTCTTT. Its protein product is CASTIPPGATEAFF.

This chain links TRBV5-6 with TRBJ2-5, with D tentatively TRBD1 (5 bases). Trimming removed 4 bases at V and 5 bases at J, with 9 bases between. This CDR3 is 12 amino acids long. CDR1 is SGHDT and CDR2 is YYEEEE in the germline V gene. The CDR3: CASSKGRETQYF. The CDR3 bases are TGTGCCAGCAGCAAGGGGCGGGAGACCCAGTACTTC.

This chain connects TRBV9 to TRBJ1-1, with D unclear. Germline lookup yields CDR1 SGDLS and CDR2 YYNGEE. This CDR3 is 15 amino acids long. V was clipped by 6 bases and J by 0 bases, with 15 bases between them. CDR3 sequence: CASTPSGRLNTEAFF. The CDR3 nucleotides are TGTGCCAGCACCCCTTCGGGGAGGCTGAACACTGAAGCTTTCTTT.

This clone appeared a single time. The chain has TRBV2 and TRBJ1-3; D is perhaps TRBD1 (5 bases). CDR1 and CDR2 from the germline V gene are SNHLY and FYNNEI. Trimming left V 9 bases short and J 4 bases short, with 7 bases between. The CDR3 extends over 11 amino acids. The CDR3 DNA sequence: TGTGCCAGGCGGGGGGGAAACACCATATATTTT. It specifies CARRGGNTIYF. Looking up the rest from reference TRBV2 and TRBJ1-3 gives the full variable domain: EPEVTQTPSHQVTQMGQEVILRCVPISNHLYFYWYRQILGQKVEFLVSFYNNEISEKSEIFDDQFSVERPDGSNFTLKIRSTKLEDSAMYFCARRGGNTIYFGEGSWLTVV.

DNA for the CDR3: TGTGCCAGCAGCGCGTATAGAGCGAACACTGAAGCTTTCTTT. It yields the protein CASSAYRANTEAFF. The chain couples TRBV9 to TRBJ1-1; D not certain. Per the germline V gene, CDR1 is SGDLS and CDR2 is YYNGEE. This CDR3 comprises 14 residues. Trimming removed 3 bases at V and 1 base at J, with 10 bases between.

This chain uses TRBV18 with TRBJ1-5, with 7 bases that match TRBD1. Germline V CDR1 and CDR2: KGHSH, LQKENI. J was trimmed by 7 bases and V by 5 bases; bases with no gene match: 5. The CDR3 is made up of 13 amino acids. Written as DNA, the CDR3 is TGTGCCAGCTCAAAGCAGGGGGAACAGCCCCAGCATTTT. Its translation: CASSKQGEQPQHF. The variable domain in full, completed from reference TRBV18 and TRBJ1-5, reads NAGVMQNPRHLVRRRGQEARLRCSPMKGHSHVYWYRQLPEEGLKFMVYLQKENIIDESGMPKERFSAEFPKEGPSILRIQQVVRGDSAAYFCASSKQGEQPQHFGDGTRLSIL.

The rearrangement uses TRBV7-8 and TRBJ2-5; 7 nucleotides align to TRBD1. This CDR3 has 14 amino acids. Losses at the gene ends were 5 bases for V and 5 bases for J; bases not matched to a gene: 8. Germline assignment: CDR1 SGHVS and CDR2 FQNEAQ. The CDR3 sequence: CASSLNRGRETQYF. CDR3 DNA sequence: TGTGCCAGCAGCCTAAATAGGGGGCGGGAGACCCAGTACTTC.

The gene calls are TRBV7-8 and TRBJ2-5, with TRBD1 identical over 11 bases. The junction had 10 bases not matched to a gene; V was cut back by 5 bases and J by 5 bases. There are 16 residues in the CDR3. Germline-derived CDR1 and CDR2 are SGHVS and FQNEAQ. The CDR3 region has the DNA TGTGCCAGCAGCCCGCAGGCCGGGACAGGGGGGGAGACCCAGTACTTC. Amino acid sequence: CASSPQAGTGGETQYF. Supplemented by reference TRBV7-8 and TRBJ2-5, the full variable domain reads GAGVSQSPRYKVAKRGQDVALRCDPISGHVSLFWYQQALGQGPEFLTYFQNEAQLDKSGLPSDRFFAERPEGSVSTLKIQRTQQEDSAVYLCASSPQAGTGGETQYFGPGTRLLVL.

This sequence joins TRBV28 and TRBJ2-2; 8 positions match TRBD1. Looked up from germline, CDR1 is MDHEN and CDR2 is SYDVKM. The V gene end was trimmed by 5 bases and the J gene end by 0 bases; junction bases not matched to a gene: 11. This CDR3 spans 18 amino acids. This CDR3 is CASSLKDPGQANTGELFF. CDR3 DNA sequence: TGTGCCAGCAGTCTAAAAGATCCGGGACAGGCGAACACCGGGGAGCTGTTTTTT. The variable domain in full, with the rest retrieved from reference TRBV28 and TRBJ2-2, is DVKVTQSSRYLVKRTGEKVFLECVQDMDHENMFWYRQDPGLGLRLIYFSYDVKMKEKGDIPEGYSVSREKKERFSLILESASTNQTSMYLCASSLKDPGQANTGELFFGEGSRLTVL.

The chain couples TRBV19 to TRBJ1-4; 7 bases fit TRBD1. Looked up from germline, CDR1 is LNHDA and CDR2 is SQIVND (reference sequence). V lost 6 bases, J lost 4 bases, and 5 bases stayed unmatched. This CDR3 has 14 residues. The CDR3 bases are TGTGCCAGTAGGGGGACAGTGAGTAATGAAAAACTGTTTTTT. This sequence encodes CASRGTVSNEKLFF.

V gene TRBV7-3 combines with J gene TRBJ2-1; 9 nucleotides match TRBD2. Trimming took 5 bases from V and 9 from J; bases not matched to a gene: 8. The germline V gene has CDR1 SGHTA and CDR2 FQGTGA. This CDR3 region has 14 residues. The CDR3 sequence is CASSLSGSGGEQFF. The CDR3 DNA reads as TGTGCCAGCAGCCTTAGCGGGAGTGGGGGTGAGCAGTTCTTC.

The CDR3 DNA reads as TGTGCCAGCAGCGCCGAACCGAGGTATGGCTACACCTTC. It is translated as CASSAEPRYGYTF. The J gene is TRBJ1-2, the V gene TRBV6-1, with D unclear. The CDR3 has 13 amino acids. V lost 6 bases, J lost 5 bases, and 13 bases lay in between. The germline V gene has CDR1 MNHNS and CDR2 SASEGT.

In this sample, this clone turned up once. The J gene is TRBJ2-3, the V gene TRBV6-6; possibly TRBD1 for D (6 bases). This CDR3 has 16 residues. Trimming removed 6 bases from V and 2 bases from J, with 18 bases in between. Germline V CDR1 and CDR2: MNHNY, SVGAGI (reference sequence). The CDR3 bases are TGTGCCAGCAGAAACCCCAGGGGTGAGGACACAGATACGCAGTATTTT. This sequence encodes CASRNPRGEDTDTQYF.

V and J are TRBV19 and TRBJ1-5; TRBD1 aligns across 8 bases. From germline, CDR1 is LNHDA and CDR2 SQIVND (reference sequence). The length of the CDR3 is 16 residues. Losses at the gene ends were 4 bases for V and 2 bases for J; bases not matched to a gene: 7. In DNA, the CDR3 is TGTGCCAGTAGTAGGGGAGGGACAGGAGGCAATCAGCCCCAGCATTTT. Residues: CASSRGGTGGNQPQHF.

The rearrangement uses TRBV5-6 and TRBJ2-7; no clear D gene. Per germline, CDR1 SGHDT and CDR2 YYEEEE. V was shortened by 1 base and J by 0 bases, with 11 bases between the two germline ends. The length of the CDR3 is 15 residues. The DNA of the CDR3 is TGTGCCAGCAGCTTGATCGGGTTCAGCTCCTACGAGCAGTACTTC. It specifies CASSLIGFSSYEQYF.

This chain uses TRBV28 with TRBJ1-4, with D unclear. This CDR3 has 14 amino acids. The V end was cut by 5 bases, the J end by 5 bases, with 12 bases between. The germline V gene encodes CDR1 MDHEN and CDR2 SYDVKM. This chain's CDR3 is CASSKEWSNEKLFF. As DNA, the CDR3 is TGTGCCAGCAGTAAGGAGTGGTCGAATGAAAAACTGTTTTTT.

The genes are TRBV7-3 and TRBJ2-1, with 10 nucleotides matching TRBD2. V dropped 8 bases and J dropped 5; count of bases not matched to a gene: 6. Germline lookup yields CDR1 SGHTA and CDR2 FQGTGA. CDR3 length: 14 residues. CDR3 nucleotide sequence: TGTGCCAGCCGAACTAGCGGGACCCACAATGAGCAGTTCTTC. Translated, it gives CASRTSGTHNEQFF.

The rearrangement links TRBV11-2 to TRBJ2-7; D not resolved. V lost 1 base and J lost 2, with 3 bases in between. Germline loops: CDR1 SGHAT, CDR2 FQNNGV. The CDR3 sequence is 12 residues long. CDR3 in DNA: TGTGCCAGCAGCTTAGTTCCCTACGAGCAGTACTTC. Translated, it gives CASSLVPYEQYF.

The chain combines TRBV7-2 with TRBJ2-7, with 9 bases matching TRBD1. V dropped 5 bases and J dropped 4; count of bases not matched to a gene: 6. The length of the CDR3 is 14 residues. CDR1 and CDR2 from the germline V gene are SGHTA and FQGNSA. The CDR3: CASSLDRGDYEQYF. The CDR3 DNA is TGTGCCAGCAGCCTGGACAGGGGCGATTACGAGCAGTACTTC.